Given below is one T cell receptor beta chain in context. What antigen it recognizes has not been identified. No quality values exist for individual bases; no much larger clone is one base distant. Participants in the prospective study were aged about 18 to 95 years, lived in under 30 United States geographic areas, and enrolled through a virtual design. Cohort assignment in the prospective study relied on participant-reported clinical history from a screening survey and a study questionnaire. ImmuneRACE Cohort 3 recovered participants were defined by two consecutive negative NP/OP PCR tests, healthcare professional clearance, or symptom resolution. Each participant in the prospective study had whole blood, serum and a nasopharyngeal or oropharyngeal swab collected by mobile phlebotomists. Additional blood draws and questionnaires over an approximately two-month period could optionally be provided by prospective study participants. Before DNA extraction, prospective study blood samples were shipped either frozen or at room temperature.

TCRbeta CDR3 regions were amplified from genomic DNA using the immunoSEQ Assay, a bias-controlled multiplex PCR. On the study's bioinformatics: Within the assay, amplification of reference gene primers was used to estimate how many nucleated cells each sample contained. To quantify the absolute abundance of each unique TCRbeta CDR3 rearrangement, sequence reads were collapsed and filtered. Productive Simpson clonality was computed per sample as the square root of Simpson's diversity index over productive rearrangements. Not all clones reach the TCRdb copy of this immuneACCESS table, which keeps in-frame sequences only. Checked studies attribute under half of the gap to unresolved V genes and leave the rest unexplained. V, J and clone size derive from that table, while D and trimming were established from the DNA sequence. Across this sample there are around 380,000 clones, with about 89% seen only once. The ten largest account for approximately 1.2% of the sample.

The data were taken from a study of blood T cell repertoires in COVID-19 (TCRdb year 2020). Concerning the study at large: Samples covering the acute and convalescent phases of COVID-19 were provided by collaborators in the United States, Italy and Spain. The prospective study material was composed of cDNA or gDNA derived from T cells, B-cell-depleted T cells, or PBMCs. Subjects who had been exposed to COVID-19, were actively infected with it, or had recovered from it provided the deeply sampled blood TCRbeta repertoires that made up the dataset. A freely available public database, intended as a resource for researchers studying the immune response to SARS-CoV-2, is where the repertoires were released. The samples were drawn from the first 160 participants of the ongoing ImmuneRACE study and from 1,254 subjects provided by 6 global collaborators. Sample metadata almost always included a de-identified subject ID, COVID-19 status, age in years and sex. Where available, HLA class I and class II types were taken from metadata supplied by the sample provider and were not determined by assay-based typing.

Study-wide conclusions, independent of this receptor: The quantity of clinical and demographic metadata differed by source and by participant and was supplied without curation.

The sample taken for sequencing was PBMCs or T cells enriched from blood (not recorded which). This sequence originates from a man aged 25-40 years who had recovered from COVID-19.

The CDR3 protein is CASSFTGQGAGEQYF. DNA sequence: TGTGCCAGCAGCTTCACGGGACAGGGGGCGGGGGAGCAGTACTTC. This chain is built from TRBV5-4 and TRBJ2-7; TRBD1 matches 12 bases in the middle. Trimming leaves V shorter by 2 bases and J shorter by 7 bases, with the junction holding 7 bases beyond the gene matches. Based on the germline V gene (reference sequence), the CDR1 and CDR2 sequences are SGHNT and YYREEE. Inclusive of the bounding cysteine and phenylalanine, the CDR3 is 15 residues long. CDR3 DNA only is kept here, 45 bases in frame from base 1. The full variable domain, completed from the reference TRBV5-4 and TRBJ2-7 proteins outside the CDR3, reads ETGVTQSPTHLIKTRGQQVTLRCSSQSGHNTVSWYQQALGQGPQFIFQYYREEENGRGNFPPRFSGLQFPNYSSELNVNALELDDSALYLCASSFTGQGAGEQYFGPGTRLTVT.